One and the same sample provided the 24 T cell receptor beta chains below, sequenced in a study of Graves' ophthalmopathy and Graves' hyperthyroidism. From RNA, the CDR3 regions of TCR beta chains were amplified and sequenced. RT-PCR in the first round used HTBI primers; a second-round multiplex PCR followed. Each CDR3 protein gets one entry after TCRdb re-called the multiplex PCR reads with MiXCR. The sample lists about 620,000 distinct CDR3 sequences, approximately 22% seen once, with approximately 6.9% in the top ten. The sequencing sample was made of peripheral blood. The receptors shown here come from a woman aged 18-35 years with stable Graves' hyperthyroidism. Some clones in this sample may be carry-over from other donors' samples.

J is TRBJ2-2 and V is TRBV6-1, with 10 bases lining up with TRBD2. Looked up from germline, CDR1 is MNHNS and CDR2 is SASEGT. The junction had 8 bases not matched to a gene; V was cut back by 10 bases and J by 6 bases. The CDR3 is made up of 14 amino acids. This CDR3 is CATRSGGAAGELFF. The CDR3 coding sequence is TGTGCCACCCGGAGCGGGGGGGCCGCCGGGGAGCTGTTTTTT.

In this sample, this clonotype turned up a few times. This chain joins TRBV6-1 and TRBJ1-3, with D maybe TRBD1 (5 bases). Trimming removed 4 bases at V and 0 bases at J, with 10 bases between. The CDR3 consists of 15 residues. Germline CDR1 reads MNHNS; CDR2 reads SASEGT. CDR3 DNA sequence: TGTGCCAGCAGTGTTCAAGGGGACTCTGGAAACACCATATATTTT. Amino acids: CASSVQGDSGNTIYF.

For this clonotype: A much larger clone lies a single base off, so this may be a read error. The rearrangement joins TRBV5-1 to TRBJ1-6; perhaps TRBD1 as D (5 bases). With 6 bases removed from V and 13 bases from J, the gap between germline ends came to 20 bases. The CDR3 runs 14 residues. The germline V gene encodes CDR1 SGHRS and CDR2 YFSETQ. The chain's CDR3 is CASIEAGTGTPLHF. The DNA for the CDR3 is TGCGCCAGCATAGAAGCCGGGACCGGGACCCCCCTCCACTTT.

The chain uses TRBV20-1 and TRBJ2-2; 8 bases fit TRBD1. The V gene end was trimmed by 4 bases and the J gene end by 0 bases; junction bases not matched to a gene: 4. From germline, CDR1 is DFQATT and CDR2 SNEGSKA (reference sequence). The CDR3 contains 15 residues. The CDR3 loop reads CSAIGTGANTGELFF. The CDR3 DNA sequence: TGCAGTGCTATAGGGACAGGCGCGAACACCGGGGAGCTGTTTTTT.

Ten or more counts support this clonotype. V and J are TRBV19 and TRBJ1-5, with D uncertain. CDR1 LNHDA and CDR2 SQIVND come from the germline V gene (reference sequence). The length of the CDR3 is 14 residues. Trimming removed 3 bases at V and 0 bases at J, with 6 bases between. The CDR3 sequence: CASSITHSNQPQHF. CDR3 DNA sequence: TGTGCCAGTAGTATCACCCATAGCAATCAGCCCCAGCATTTT.

Ten or more counts support this clonotype. This chain uses TRBV20-1 with TRBJ2-5; maybe TRBD2 (6 bases). The CDR3 consists of 13 residues. Trimming pared 6 bases from V and 5 bases from J, leaving 16 bases between. Germline CDR1 and CDR2: DFQATT and SNEGSKA (reference sequence). For the CDR3, the DNA is TGCAGTGCCGGACTGGAGGGCGGTGAGACCCAGTACTTC. Encoded protein: CSAGLEGGETQYF.

The chain joins TRBV6-8 to TRBJ1-5, with D maybe TRBD1 (5 bases). This CDR3 comprises 16 residues. Looked up from germline, CDR1 is MNHGY and CDR2 is SAAAGT. V lost 2 bases to trimming and J lost 4 bases, with 15 bases between them. The CDR3, as DNA: TGTGCCAGCAGTTACCCCCCCTGGGGGGATAATCAGCCCCAGCATTTT. Translation: CASSYPPWGDNQPQHF.

This clonotype was detected many times. V is TRBV6-1 and J is TRBJ2-5; D gene uncertain. Per germline, CDR1 MNHNS and CDR2 SASEGT. The CDR3 contains 13 residues. V lost 0 bases to trimming and J lost 7 bases, with 9 bases between them. As DNA, the CDR3 is TGTGCCAGCAGTGAAGCCTTTACGGGGACCCAGTACTTC. Protein sequence: CASSEAFTGTQYF.

Ten or more counts support this clonotype. The chain joins TRBV15 to TRBJ2-7; no definite D call. V gave up 0 bases and J gave up 5 bases, with 8 bases separating them. Germline lookup yields CDR1 LNHNV and CDR2 YYDKDF (reference sequence). CDR3 size: 13 residues. CDR3 protein: CATSREAWDEQYF. CDR3 DNA: TGTGCCACCAGCAGAGAAGCTTGGGACGAGCAGTACTTC.

This clonotype was found a few times. The chain has TRBV11-2 and TRBJ2-5, with 9 bases aligning to TRBD2. V was pared by 1 base and J by 5 bases, with 8 bases of the junction left unmatched. The length of the CDR3 is 16 residues. From germline, CDR1 is SGHAT and CDR2 FQNNGV. This chain's CDR3 is CASSLAGGRVWETQYF. The CDR3 nucleotides read TGTGCCAGCAGCTTAGCCGGCGGGAGGGTCTGGGAGACCCAGTACTTC. Together with reference TRBV11-2 and TRBJ2-5, the CDR3 gives the full variable domain: EAGVAQSPRYKIIEKRQSVAFWCNPISGHATLYWYQQILGQGPKLLIQFQNNGVVDDSQLPKDRFSAERLKGVDSTLKIQPAKLEDSAVYLCASSLAGGRVWETQYFGPGTRLLVL.

V usage is TRBV4-1 and J usage is TRBJ2-5; 7 nucleotides match TRBD2. CDR1 is MGHRA and CDR2 is YSYEKL in the germline V gene. The CDR3 is 16 residues long. The trim removed 1 base at V and 3 bases at J, leaving 8 bases unmatched. The CDR3 DNA reads TGCGCCAGCAGCCAAGGGGTGACTAGCACCGAAGAGACCCAGTACTTC. This gives the protein CASSQGVTSTEETQYF.

This clonotype was seen a few times. The chain links TRBV28 to TRBJ2-4; possibly TRBD1 for D (6 bases). The germline V gene encodes CDR1 MDHEN and CDR2 SYDVKM. The CDR3 runs 16 residues. V shed 5 bases and J shed 0 bases, with 14 bases lying between them. This CDR3 reads CASSGTGSRAKNIQYF. As DNA, the CDR3 is TGTGCCAGCAGTGGCACAGGGTCCCGAGCCAAAAACATTCAGTACTTC. Using reference TRBV28 and TRBJ2-4 for the parts outside the CDR3, the full variable domain is DVKVTQSSRYLVKRTGEKVFLECVQDMDHENMFWYRQDPGLGLRLIYFSYDVKMKEKGDIPEGYSVSREKKERFSLILESASTNQTSMYLCASSGTGSRAKNIQYFGAGTRLSVL.

This chain connects TRBV5-6 to TRBJ2-5; maybe TRBD1 (6 bases). Germline V gene sequence: CDR1 SGHDT, CDR2 YYEEEE. V was clipped by 4 bases and J by 3 bases, with 19 bases between them. The CDR3 spans 16 residues. The CDR3 region is CASSPRGGPQEETQYF. In DNA, the CDR3 is TGTGCCAGCAGCCCGCGAGGGGGACCTCAGGAAGAGACCCAGTACTTC.

This clonotype was found once. The rearrangement joins TRBV11-2 to TRBJ2-7, with D maybe TRBD1 (5 bases). The CDR3 covers 15 residues. Trimming pared 3 bases from V and 6 bases from J, leaving 18 bases between. Germline loops: CDR1 SGHAT, CDR2 FQNNGV. The CDR3 coding sequence is TGTGCCAGCAGCTTCTCTTGGCAGGGAAGGGGCGAGCAGTACTTC. This codes for CASSFSWQGRGEQYF.

This clonotype was detected ten times or more. This chain joins TRBV6-5 and TRBJ2-7; D is undetermined. Germline V lookup: CDR1 MNHEY, CDR2 SVGAGI. The CDR3 has 16 residues. Trimming stripped 3 bases from V and 5 bases from J, with 20 bases between. CDR3 region: CASSYTYETRRDEQYF. In DNA, the CDR3 is TGTGCCAGCAGTTATACCTATGAGACACGACGGGACGAGCAGTACTTC.

This clonotype was counted at least ten times. The chain carries TRBV7-3 and TRBJ2-7; D ambiguous. This CDR3 has 15 amino acids. Germline assignment: CDR1 SGHTA and CDR2 FQGTGA. Trimming took off 0 bases at V and 5 bases at J, with 14 bases between the two ends. CDR3 sequence (DNA): TGTGCCAGCAGCTTAACCGCCGGACCGCGTGACGAGCAGTACTTC. Protein sequence: CASSLTAGPRDEQYF.

This clonotype was counted ten times or more. This chain uses TRBV10-3 with TRBJ2-5; perhaps TRBD2 as D (6 bases). The CDR3 sequence is 13 residues long. Germline CDR1 ENHRY, CDR2 SYGVKD. V gave up 3 bases and J gave up 5 bases, with 10 bases separating them. CDR3 in amino acids: CAISELAHETQYF. For the CDR3, the DNA is TGTGCCATCAGTGAACTAGCCCACGAGACCCAGTACTTC.

In its sample, this clonotype was seen many times. This rearrangement joins TRBV19 to TRBJ2-7, with D maybe TRBD1 (5 bases). Germline CDR1 LNHDA, CDR2 SQIVND (reference sequence). V lost 2 bases, J lost 0 bases, and 8 bases lay in between. There are 14 residues in the CDR3. CDR3 nucleotide sequence: TGTGCCAGTAGTATAACAGGAGTCTCCTACGAGCAGTACTTC. The encoded protein is CASSITGVSYEQYF.

The V gene is TRBV12-3 or TRBV12-4, the J gene TRBJ1-5, with D possibly being TRBD1 (6 bases). The length of the CDR3 is 15 residues. V dropped 1 base and J dropped 6 bases, with 13 bases sitting between them. CDR3 loop: CASSLGGGRGQPQHF. The CDR3 bases are TGTGCCAGCAGTTTAGGAGGGGGAAGGGGTCAGCCCCAGCATTTT.

At least ten counts were recorded for this clonotype. The V call is TRBV6-2 or TRBV6-3, the J call TRBJ2-4, with D possibly called TRBD1 or TRBD2 (6 bases each). CDR1 MNHEY and CDR2 SVGEGT come from the germline V gene. The CDR3 runs to 15 residues. V dropped 4 bases and J dropped 2 bases, with 12 bases sitting between them. The CDR3 coding sequence is TGTGCCAGCAGTTTATCGGGGGCGCCCAAAAACATTCAGTACTTC. Translation gives CASSLSGAPKNIQYF.

This clonotype showed up many times. The conserved phenylalanine or tryptophan is not found at the CDR3 terminus, so this likely reflects a read error. J is TRBJ1-1 and V is TRBV19; no definite D call. With 7 bases removed from V and 1 base from J, the gap between germline ends came to 10 bases. Germline CDR1 is LNHDA and CDR2 is SQIVND (reference sequence). The CDR3 consists of 13 residues. CDR3 sequence reads: CASTTDKNTEAFL. The CDR3 DNA is TGTGCCAGTACCACCGACAAGAACACTGAAGCTTTCTTA.

Ten or more counts support this clonotype. The chain has TRBV6-5 and TRBJ2-7, with 9 bases identical to TRBD2. The CDR3 length is 15 residues. The trim removed 3 bases at V and 7 bases at J, leaving 10 bases unmatched. CDR1 is MNHEY and CDR2 is SVGAGI in the germline V gene. The DNA of the CDR3 is TGTGCCAGCAGTTATTCACCGGGACTAGCAAGGGAGCAGTACTTC. Its translation is CASSYSPGLAREQYF.

This clonotype was picked up a small number of times. The chain carries TRBV6-1 and TRBJ2-7; the D is unclear. The V gene's germline CDR1 is MNHNS and CDR2 SASEGT. V was clipped by 7 bases and J by 1 base, with 14 bases between them. CDR3 size: 14 residues. CDR3 in amino acids: CASMKDRSSYEQYF. The DNA of the CDR3 is TGTGCCAGCATGAAGGACCGATCTTCCTACGAGCAGTACTTC.

The rearrangement joins TRBV4-1 to TRBJ2-5, with 8 bases fitting TRBD2. This CDR3 region has 15 residues. Trimming took 1 base from V and 5 from J; bases not matched to a gene: 6. The germline V gene has CDR1 MGHRA and CDR2 YSYEKL. The CDR3 DNA follows: TGCGCCAGCAGCCAAGTTGCGGGGGGTCCGGAGACCCAGTACTTC. Translated: CASSQVAGGPETQYF.